Following are 9 T cell receptor beta chains from one sample sequenced in a study of cytomegalovirus exposure and HLA in healthy donors. PCR involved 60 Vbeta and 13 Jbeta primers. Data came from immunoSEQ multiplex PCR; TCRdb stores just in-frame clones and leaves some out. The repertoire has 95,000 to 150,000 clones, roughly 80% of them found once; the top ten carry roughly 3.1%. The specimen sequenced was PBMCs. The receptors here all came from a woman in her thirties in good health and CMV-seropositive.

CDR3 DNA: TGTGCCAGCAGTCGGAGTGCGACTGCCCCCGAGCAGTACTTC. Translated, it gives CASSRSATAPEQYF. The V gene is TRBV6-1, the J gene TRBJ2-7, with D hard to call. The ends were cut back, 5 bases at V and 6 bases at J, with 17 bases in the middle. Germline V gene sequence: CDR1 MNHNS, CDR2 SASEGT. The CDR3 totals 14 residues.

The chain couples TRBV28 to TRBJ1-6; D is perhaps TRBD1 (5 bases). V gave up 7 bases and J gave up 7 bases, with 20 bases separating them. The CDR3 spans 16 residues. Germline CDR1 MDHEN, CDR2 SYDVKM. The CDR3 here is CASTPTGGRDNSPLHF. CDR3 nucleotides: TGTGCCAGCACCCCAACGGGGGGACGGGACAATTCACCCCTCCACTTT.

The V and J genes are TRBV5-1 and TRBJ2-3; 12 nucleotides align to TRBD2. J gave up 1 base and V 4 bases, and 4 bases lay outside the gene matches. Germline CDR1 SGHRS, CDR2 YFSETQ. The length of the CDR3 is 16 residues. The CDR3 coding sequence is TGCGCCAGCAGCCCTAGCGGGGGGGCGGGCACAGATACGCAGTATTTT. Protein sequence: CASSPSGGAGTDTQYF.

V usage is TRBV28 and J usage is TRBJ1-5, with 8 positions matching TRBD1. Germline CDR1 and CDR2: MDHEN and SYDVKM. CDR3 length: 14 amino acids. Germline trimming cut 6 bases from V and 5 bases from J; bases unmatched to any gene: 6. The CDR3 bases are TGTGCCAGCAGCCAAGGACAGGGTCATCAGCCCCAGCATTTT. Protein sequence: CASSQGQGHQPQHF.

The chain combines TRBV5-4 with TRBJ2-7; 16 positions agree with TRBD2. The J call may be mistaken, given a closer DNA end match to TRBJ2-1. Germline values: CDR1 SGHNT, CDR2 YYREEE (reference sequence). The CDR3 is 16 residues long. The CDR3 region has the DNA TGTGCCACAACGGGACTAGCGGGGGGGATTTACAATGAGCAGTTCTTC. Translation: CATTGLAGGIYNEQFF.

The rearrangement links TRBV28 to TRBJ1-2; 10 bases are a match to TRBD1. The length of the CDR3 is 16 residues. Germline CDR1 reads MDHEN; CDR2 reads SYDVKM. V gave up 5 bases and J gave up 4 bases; unmatched junction bases: 10. This chain's CDR3 is CASSQTRTGGTYGYTF. CDR3 coding DNA: TGTGCCAGCAGTCAGACAAGGACAGGGGGTACCTATGGCTACACCTTC.

This rearrangement joins TRBV11-2 to TRBJ1-1; no clear D gene. The CDR3 spans 13 residues. The V end was cut by 4 bases, the J end by 1 base, with 7 bases between. Germline-derived CDR1 and CDR2 are SGHAT and FQNNGV. The CDR3 sequence is CASSSTANTEAFF. The CDR3 nucleotides read TGTGCCAGCAGCTCTACAGCGAACACTGAAGCTTTCTTT. The whole variable domain, filled in from reference TRBV11-2 and TRBJ1-1, reads EAGVAQSPRYKIIEKRQSVAFWCNPISGHATLYWYQQILGQGPKLLIQFQNNGVVDDSQLPKDRFSAERLKGVDSTLKIQPAKLEDSAVYLCASSSTANTEAFFGQGTRLTVV.

This chain links TRBV15 with TRBJ1-1; D perhaps matches TRBD1 (5 bases). There are 13 residues in the CDR3. V was shortened by 3 bases and J by 4 bases, with 9 bases between the two germline ends. From germline, CDR1 is LNHNV and CDR2 YYDKDF (reference sequence). CDR3 sequence (DNA): TGTGCCACCAGCAGCACAGGCGGCACTGAAGCTTTCTTT. This gives the protein CATSSTGGTEAFF.

The genes are TRBV6-1 and TRBJ1-6, with D possibly matching TRBD1 (5 bases). The CDR3 runs 13 residues. The germline V gene encodes CDR1 MNHNS and CDR2 SASEGT. The V and J ends lost 4 bases and 11 bases respectively, with 12 bases between them. The CDR3, as DNA: TGTGCCAGCAGTGGCCGGGGGGTGACACCCCTCCACTTT. It specifies CASSGRGVTPLHF.